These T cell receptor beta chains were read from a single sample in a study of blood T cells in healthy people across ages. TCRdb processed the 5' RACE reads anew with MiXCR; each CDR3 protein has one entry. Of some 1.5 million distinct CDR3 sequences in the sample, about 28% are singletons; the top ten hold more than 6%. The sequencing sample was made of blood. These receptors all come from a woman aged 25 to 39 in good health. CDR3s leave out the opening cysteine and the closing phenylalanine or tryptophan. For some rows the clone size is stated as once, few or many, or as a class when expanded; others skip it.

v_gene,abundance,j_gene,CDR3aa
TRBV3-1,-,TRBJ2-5,ASSQERRKRRETQY
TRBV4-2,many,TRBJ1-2,ASSQADATNNYGYT
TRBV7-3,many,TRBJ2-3,ASSPQAGVPDTQY
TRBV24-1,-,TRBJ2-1,ATSDRGSNEQF
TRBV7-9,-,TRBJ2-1,ASSPSPEGEQF
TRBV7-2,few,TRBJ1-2,ASSLRGEVGYT
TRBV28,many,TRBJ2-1,ASSPLRGVHEQF
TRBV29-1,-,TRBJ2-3,SVVGTSQDTQY
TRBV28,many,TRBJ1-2,ASSLGARYGYT
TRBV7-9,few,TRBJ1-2,ASSPEQGNYGYT
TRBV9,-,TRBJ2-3,ASSVEGAIDTQY
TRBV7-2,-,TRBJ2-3,ASASNTQY
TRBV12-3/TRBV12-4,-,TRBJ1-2,ASSLGTANCGYT
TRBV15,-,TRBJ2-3,ATSGPSQTDTQY
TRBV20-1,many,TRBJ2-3,SAGLSTDTQY
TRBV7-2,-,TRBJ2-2,ASSLNSGSTGELF
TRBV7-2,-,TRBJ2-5,ASRSRRGGPQETQY
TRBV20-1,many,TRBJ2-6,SAPLAGGGANVLT
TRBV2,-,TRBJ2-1,ASIPPSYDEQF
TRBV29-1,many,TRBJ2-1,SVDSGNEQF
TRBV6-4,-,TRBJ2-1,ASSWIDEQF
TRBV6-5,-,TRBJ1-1,ASSYLQPNTEAF
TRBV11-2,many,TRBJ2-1,ASSLHPSYNEQF
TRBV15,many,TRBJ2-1,ATSRGGTSGEQF
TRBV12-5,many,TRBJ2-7,ASGPFPYEQY
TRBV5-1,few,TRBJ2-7,ASSLGRQGHEQY
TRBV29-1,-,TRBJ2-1,SYNRDNEQF
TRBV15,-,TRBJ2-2,AASLSPNTGELF
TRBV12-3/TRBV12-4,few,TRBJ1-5,ASSDHPGTGGGYNQPQH
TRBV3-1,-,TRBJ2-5,ASSQGGWVEGEETQY
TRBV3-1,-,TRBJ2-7,ASSQDIPAYEQY
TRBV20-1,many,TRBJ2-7,SALGQVSYEQY
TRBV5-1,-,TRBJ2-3,ANSLDGSSADTQY
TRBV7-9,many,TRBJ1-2,ASSLDQGQGIGYGYT
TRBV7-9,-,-,ASSWTGRAGTQY
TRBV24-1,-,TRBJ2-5,ATSDLCEPYGQY
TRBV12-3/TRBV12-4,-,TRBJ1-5,ASSLNGNSNQPQH
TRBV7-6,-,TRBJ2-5,ASSLDLDRGQEQY
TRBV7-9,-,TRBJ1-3,ASRSRGTIY
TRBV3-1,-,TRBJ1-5,ASSQGTGRGQPQH
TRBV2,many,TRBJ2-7,ASSEIGYEQY
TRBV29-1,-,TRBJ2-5,SVVSATGRETQY
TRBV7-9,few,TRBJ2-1,ASSLLQTSGPGGEQF
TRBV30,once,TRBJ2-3,AWSGASGGRSDTQY
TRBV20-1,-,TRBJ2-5,SAQGQGLGETQY
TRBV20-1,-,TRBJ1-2,SARVGGAGGGYT
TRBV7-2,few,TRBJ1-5,ASSQGASKGNQPQH
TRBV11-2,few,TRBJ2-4,ASSPLLAKNIQY
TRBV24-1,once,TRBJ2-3,ATSAKLASGQDTQY
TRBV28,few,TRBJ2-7,ASRFAGGGSYEQY
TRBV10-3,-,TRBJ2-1,AISENKGQGARNEQF
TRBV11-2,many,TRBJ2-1,ASSPGLAGHNEQF
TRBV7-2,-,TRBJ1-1,ASALDTEAF